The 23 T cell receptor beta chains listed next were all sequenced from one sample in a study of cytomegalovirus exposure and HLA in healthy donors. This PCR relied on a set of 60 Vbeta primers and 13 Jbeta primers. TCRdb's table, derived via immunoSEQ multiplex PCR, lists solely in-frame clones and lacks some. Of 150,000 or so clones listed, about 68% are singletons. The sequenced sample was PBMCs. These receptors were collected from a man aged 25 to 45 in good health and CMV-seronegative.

CDR3 DNA: TGCGCCAGCAGCCAAGATTCAGCGGGGTTCGGGGAGCTGTTTTTT. Protein: CASSQDSAGFGELFF. The chain links TRBV4-3 to TRBJ2-2; 7 nucleotides match TRBD2. CDR1 and CDR2 from the germline V gene are LGHNA and YSLEER. The CDR3 runs to 15 residues. V lost 0 bases to trimming and J lost 7 bases; unmatched junction nucleotides: 5.

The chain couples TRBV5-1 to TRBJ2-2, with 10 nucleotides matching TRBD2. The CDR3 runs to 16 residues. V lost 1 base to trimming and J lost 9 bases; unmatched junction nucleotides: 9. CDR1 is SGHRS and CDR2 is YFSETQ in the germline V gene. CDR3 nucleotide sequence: TGCGCCAGCAGCTTGTGGGCTAGCGGGGGCAGCCGGGAGCTGTTTTTT. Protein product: CASSLWASGGSRELFF. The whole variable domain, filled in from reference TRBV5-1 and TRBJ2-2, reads KAGVTQTPRYLIKTRGQQVTLSCSPISGHRSVSWYQQTPGQGLQFLFEYFSETQRNKGNFPGRFSGRQFSNSRSEMNVSTLELGDSALYLCASSLWASGGSRELFFGEGSRLTVL.

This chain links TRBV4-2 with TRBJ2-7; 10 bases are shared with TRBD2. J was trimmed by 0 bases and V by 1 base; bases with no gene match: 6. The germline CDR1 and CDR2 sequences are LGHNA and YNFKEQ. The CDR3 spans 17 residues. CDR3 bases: TGTGCCAGCAGCCAAGTCTGGACTAGCGGCCACTCCTACGAGCAGTACTTC. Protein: CASSQVWTSGHSYEQYF.

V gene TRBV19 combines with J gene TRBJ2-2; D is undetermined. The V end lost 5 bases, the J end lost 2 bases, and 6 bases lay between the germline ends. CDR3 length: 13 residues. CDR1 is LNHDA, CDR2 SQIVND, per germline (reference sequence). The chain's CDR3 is CASSPLNTGELFF. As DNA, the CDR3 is TGTGCCAGTAGTCCCCTTAACACCGGGGAGCTGTTTTTT.

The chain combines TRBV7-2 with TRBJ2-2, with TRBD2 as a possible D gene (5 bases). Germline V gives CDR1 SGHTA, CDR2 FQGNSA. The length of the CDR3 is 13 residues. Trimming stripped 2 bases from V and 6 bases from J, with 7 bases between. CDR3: CASSLTSPGELFF. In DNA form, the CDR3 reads TGTGCCAGCAGCTTAACTAGTCCCGGGGAGCTGTTTTTT.

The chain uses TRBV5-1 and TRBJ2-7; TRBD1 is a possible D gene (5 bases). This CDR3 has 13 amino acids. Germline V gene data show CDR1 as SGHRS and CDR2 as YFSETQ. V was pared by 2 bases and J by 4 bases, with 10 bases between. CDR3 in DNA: TGCGCCAGCAGCTTCGGACAATCGTACGAGCAGTACTTC. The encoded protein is CASSFGQSYEQYF.

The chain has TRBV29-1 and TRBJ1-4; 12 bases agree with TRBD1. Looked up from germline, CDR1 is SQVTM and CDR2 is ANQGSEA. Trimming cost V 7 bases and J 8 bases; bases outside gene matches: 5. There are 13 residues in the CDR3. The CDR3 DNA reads TGCAGCGCCCGGGACAGGGGGCTAGAAAAACTGTTTTTT. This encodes CSARDRGLEKLFF.

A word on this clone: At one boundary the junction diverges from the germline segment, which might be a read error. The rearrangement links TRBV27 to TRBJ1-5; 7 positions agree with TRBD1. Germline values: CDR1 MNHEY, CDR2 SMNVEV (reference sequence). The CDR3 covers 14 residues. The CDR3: CASNQQGSKQPQNF. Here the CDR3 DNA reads TGTGCCAGCAATCAACAGGGGTCGAAGCAGCCCCAGAATTTT.

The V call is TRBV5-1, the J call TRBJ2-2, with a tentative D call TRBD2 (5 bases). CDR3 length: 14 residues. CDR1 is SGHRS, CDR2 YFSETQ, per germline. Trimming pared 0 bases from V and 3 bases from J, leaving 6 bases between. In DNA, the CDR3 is TGCGCCAGCAGCTTGGACGGGGACACCGGGGAGCTGTTTTTT. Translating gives CASSLDGDTGELFF.

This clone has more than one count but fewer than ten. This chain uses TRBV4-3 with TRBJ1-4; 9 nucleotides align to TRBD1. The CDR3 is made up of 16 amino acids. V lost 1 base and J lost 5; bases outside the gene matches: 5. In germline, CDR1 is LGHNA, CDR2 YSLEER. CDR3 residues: CASSQGTDRGNEKLFF. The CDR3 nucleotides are TGCGCCAGCAGCCAAGGGACGGACAGGGGAAATGAAAAACTGTTTTTT.

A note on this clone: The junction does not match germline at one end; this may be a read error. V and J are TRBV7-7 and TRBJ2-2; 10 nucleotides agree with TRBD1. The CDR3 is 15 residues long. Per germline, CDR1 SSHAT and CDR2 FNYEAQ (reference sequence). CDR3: CASSSGTGDTGELFF. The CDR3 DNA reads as TGTGCTAGCAGCTCCGGGACAGGGGACACCGGGGAGCTGTTTTTT.

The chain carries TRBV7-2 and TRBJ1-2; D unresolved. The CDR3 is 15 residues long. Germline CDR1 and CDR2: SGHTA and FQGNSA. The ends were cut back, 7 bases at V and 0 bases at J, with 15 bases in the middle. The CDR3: CASTPGVGTNYGYTF. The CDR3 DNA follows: TGTGCCAGCACCCCCGGGGTGGGAACTAACTATGGCTACACCTTC.

CDR3 nucleotides: TGTGCCAGCAGACCACATACTGGGCAGGGTCTCCACGAGCAGTACTTC. Amino acid sequence: CASRPHTGQGLHEQYF. The chain uses TRBV28 and TRBJ2-7; the D gene is possibly TRBD1 (5 bases). Germline loops: CDR1 MDHEN, CDR2 SYDVKM. This CDR3 is 16 amino acids long. V lost 6 bases and J 5 bases, leaving 23 bases between the germline ends.

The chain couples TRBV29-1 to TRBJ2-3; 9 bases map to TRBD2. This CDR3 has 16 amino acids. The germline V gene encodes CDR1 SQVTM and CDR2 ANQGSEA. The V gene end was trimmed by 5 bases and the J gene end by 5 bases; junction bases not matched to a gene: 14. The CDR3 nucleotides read TGCAGCGTTCAAAGGGCGGGGGGGGGTATAGGAGATACGCAGTATTTT. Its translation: CSVQRAGGGIGDTQYF.

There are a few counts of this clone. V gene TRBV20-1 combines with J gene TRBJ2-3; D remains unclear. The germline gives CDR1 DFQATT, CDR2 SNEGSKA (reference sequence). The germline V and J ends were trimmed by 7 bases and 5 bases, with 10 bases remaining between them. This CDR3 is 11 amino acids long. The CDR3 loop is CSVAIRDTQYF. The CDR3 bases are TGCAGTGTAGCTATTCGAGATACGCAGTATTTT.

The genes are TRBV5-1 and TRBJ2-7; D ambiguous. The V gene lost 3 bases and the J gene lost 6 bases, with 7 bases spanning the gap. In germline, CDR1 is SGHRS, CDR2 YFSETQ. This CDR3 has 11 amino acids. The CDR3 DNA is TGCGCCAGCAGCTACGGCGGCGAGCAGTACTTC. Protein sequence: CASSYGGEQYF.

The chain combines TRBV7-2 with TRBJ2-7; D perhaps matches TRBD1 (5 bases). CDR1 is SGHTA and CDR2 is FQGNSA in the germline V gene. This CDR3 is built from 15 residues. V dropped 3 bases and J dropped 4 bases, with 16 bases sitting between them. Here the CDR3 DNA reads TGTGCCAGCAGCTTTAATAGGGGCGGCGGTTACGAGCAGTACTTC. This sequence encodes CASSFNRGGGYEQYF.

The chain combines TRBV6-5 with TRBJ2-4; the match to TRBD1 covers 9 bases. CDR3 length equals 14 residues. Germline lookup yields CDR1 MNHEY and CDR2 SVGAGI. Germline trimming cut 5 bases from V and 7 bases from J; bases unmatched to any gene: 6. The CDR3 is CASSDWTGANIQYF. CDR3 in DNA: TGTGCCAGCAGTGACTGGACAGGGGCGAACATTCAGTACTTC.

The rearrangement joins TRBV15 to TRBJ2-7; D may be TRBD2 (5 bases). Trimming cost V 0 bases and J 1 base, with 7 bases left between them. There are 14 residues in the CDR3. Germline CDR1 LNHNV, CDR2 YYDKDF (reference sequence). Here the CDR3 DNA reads TGTGCCACCAGCAGAGATCCGGGGTCCTACGAGCAGTACTTC. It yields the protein CATSRDPGSYEQYF.

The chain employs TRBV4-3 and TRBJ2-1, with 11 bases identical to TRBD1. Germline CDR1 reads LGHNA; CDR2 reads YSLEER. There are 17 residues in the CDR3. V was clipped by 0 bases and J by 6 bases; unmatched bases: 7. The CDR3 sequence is CASSQDLGQGASNEQFF. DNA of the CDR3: TGCGCCAGCAGCCAAGATCTTGGACAGGGGGCAAGCAATGAGCAGTTCTTC.

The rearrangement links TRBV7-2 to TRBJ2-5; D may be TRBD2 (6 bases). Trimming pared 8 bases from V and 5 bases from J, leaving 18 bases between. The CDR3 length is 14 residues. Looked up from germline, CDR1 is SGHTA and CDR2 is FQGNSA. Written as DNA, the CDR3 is TGTGCCAGCGGAGGGACGGGCCCCGGGGAGACCCAGTACTTC. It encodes CASGGTGPGETQYF.

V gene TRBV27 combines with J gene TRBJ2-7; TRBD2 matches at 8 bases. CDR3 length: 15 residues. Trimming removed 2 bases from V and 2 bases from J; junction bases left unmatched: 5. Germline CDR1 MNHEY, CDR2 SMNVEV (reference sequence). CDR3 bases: TGTGCCAGCAGTTTAGTACTAGCGGAGACCTACGAGCAGTACTTC. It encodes CASSLVLAETYEQYF.

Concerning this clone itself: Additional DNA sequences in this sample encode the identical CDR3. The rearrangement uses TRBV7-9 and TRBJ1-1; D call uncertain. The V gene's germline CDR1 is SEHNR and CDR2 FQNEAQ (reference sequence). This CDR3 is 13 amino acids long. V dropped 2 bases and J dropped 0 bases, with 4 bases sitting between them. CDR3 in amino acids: CASSLTVNTEAFF. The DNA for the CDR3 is TGTGCCAGCAGCTTAACGGTGAACACTGAAGCTTTCTTT.